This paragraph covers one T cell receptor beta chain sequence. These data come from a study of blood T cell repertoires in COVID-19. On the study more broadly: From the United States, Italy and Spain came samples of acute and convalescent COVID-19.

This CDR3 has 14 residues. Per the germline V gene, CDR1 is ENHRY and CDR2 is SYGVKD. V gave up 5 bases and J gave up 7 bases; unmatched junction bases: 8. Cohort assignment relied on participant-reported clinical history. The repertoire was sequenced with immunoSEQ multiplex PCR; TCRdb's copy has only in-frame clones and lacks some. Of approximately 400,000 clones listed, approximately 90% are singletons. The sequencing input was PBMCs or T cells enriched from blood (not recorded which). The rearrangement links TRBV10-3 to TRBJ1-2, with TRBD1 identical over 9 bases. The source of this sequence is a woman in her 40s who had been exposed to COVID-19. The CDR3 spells CAISFDRGARGYTF. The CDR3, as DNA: TGTGCCATCAGTTTTGACAGGGGGGCGCGTGGCTACACCTTC.